A single sample gave rise to the 21 T cell receptor beta chains below, sequenced in a study of cytomegalovirus exposure and HLA in healthy donors. 13 Jbeta primers and 60 Vbeta primers were used for the PCR. Clones were read by immunoSEQ multiplex PCR, and TCRdb kept only the in-frame ones, dropping some. The table lists around 120,000 clones, about three quarters of them singletons. Sequenced: PBMCs. Source of these receptors: a man between 60 and 75 years old in good health and CMV-seropositive.

This clone was observed once. This chain links TRBV7-3 with TRBJ2-2; D may be TRBD1 (7 bases). Germline V CDR1 and CDR2: SGHTA, FQGTGA. Trimming pared 5 bases from V and 7 bases from J, leaving 14 bases between. The CDR3 runs to 14 residues. This CDR3 reads CASSPRGVSGELFF. In DNA form, the CDR3 reads TGTGCCAGCAGCCCCAGGGGGGTTAGCGGGGAGCTGTTTTTT.

In its sample, this clone was seen a few times. The chain joins TRBV9 to TRBJ2-1, with 13 bases that match TRBD2. Germline loops: CDR1 SGDLS, CDR2 YYNGEE. The CDR3 is 16 residues long. The junction had 3 bases not matched to a gene; V was cut back by 3 bases and J by 3 bases. CDR3 in amino acids: CASSDGLAGDYNEQFF. CDR3 DNA sequence: TGTGCCAGCAGCGACGGACTAGCGGGGGACTACAATGAGCAGTTCTTC. Supplemented by reference TRBV9 and TRBJ2-1, the full variable domain reads DSGVTQTPKHLITATGQRVTLRCSPRSGDLSVYWYQQSLDQGLQFLIQYYNGEERAKGNILERFSAQQFPDLHSELNLSSLELGDSALYFCASSDGLAGDYNEQFFGPGTRLTVL.

The chain carries TRBV5-1 and TRBJ2-5, with TRBD2 identical over 13 bases. Germline CDR1 is SGHRS and CDR2 is YFSETQ. Losses at the gene ends were 2 bases for V and 1 base for J; bases not matched to a gene: 2. This CDR3 contains 16 residues. The CDR3 DNA reads as TGCGCCAGCAGCTTCCGACTAGCGGGGGGCCAAGAGACCCAGTACTTC. Translating it yields CASSFRLAGGQETQYF.

The chain has TRBV6-1 and TRBJ2-7; the match to TRBD2 covers 15 bases. The trim removed 3 bases at V and 0 bases at J, leaving 0 bases unmatched. Per germline, CDR1 MNHNS and CDR2 SASEGT. The CDR3 has 16 residues. CDR3 sequence reads: CASSEGLAGGSYEQYF. The DNA of the CDR3 is TGTGCCAGCAGTGAGGGACTAGCGGGAGGCTCCTACGAGCAGTACTTC.

This clone has a handful of counts. The V gene is TRBV6-6, the J gene TRBJ2-1; tentative D call: TRBD1 (6 bases). This CDR3 contains 15 residues. Germline V gives CDR1 MNHNY, CDR2 SVGAGI (reference sequence). Trimming stripped 5 bases from V and 3 bases from J, with 14 bases between. Here the CDR3 DNA reads TGTGCCAGCAGTCAAGACCGGGACATCTACAATGAGCAGTTCTTC. Translated, it gives CASSQDRDIYNEQFF.

The rearrangement uses TRBV28 and TRBJ2-5; 14 bases line up with TRBD2. The CDR3 sequence is 15 residues long. Germline V gene lookup returns CDR1 MDHEN and CDR2 SYDVKM. J lost 2 bases, V lost 10 bases, and 6 bases had no gene match. CDR3: CATRLAGGKQETQYF. In nucleotides, the CDR3 is TGTGCCACCCGACTAGCGGGAGGGAAACAAGAGACCCAGTACTTC.

The rearrangement links TRBV10-3 to TRBJ2-1; no clear D gene. Germline-derived CDR1 and CDR2 are ENHRY and SYGVKD. V lost 10 bases to trimming and J lost 3 bases, with 7 bases between them. The CDR3 is 11 residues long. The CDR3 loop is CATGFYNEQFF. DNA of the CDR3: TGTGCCACCGGGTTCTACAATGAGCAGTTCTTC.

This clone has only a few counts. The chain recombines TRBV5-1 with TRBJ2-3; D may be TRBD2 (5 bases). CDR1 is SGHRS, CDR2 YFSETQ, per germline. The CDR3 consists of 15 residues. The germline V and J ends were trimmed by 1 base and 0 bases, with 9 bases remaining between them. This CDR3 is CASSLTSTSTDTQYF. The CDR3, as DNA: TGCGCCAGCAGCTTGACTAGTACTAGCACAGATACGCAGTATTTT.

The V and J genes are TRBV10-3 and TRBJ1-1; D gene ambiguous. This CDR3 is built from 13 residues. Germline CDR1 ENHRY, CDR2 SYGVKD. V was cut by 10 bases and J by 2 bases, with 14 bases left in between. The CDR3 is CATFSRENTEAFF. CDR3 coding DNA: TGTGCCACGTTTTCCCGCGAAAACACTGAAGCTTTCTTT.

To note about this clone: The sample holds other DNA sequences that translate to the same CDR3. This chain joins TRBV30 and TRBJ2-7, with 10 bases identical to TRBD1. V lost 2 bases and J lost 3; bases outside the gene matches: 7. Germline lookup yields CDR1 GTSNPN and CDR2 SVGIG (reference sequence). This CDR3 has 15 residues. In DNA form, the CDR3 reads TGTGCCTGGAGTCCGGGACAGGGGATAGTCTACGAGCAGTACTTC. Amino acids: CAWSPGQGIVYEQYF.

The chain couples TRBV30 to TRBJ1-5; possibly TRBD1 for D (5 bases). Trimming stripped 0 bases from V and 5 bases from J, with 11 bases between. This CDR3 has 14 amino acids. The germline CDR1 and CDR2 sequences are GTSNPN and SVGIG (reference sequence). As DNA, the CDR3 is TGTGCCTGGAGTGTACTACAGGATGATCAGCCCCAGCATTTT. Amino acids: CAWSVLQDDQPQHF.

This rearrangement joins TRBV7-9 to TRBJ2-1; TRBD2 matches at 9 bases. V was pared by 3 bases and J by 9 bases, with 6 bases of the junction left unmatched. In germline, CDR1 is SEHNR, CDR2 FQNEAQ (reference sequence). This CDR3 is built from 14 residues. The CDR3 sequence: CASSFSGTSSEQFF. The CDR3 DNA follows: TGTGCCAGCAGCTTCTCCGGGACTAGCAGTGAGCAGTTCTTC.

This chain links TRBV6-1 with TRBJ1-5; no firm D call. The CDR3 consists of 14 residues. V lost 4 bases and J lost 0, with 7 bases in between. Germline assignment: CDR1 MNHNS and CDR2 SASEGT. Here the CDR3 reads CASSVDTSNQPQHF. The CDR3 DNA reads TGTGCCAGCAGTGTAGACACTAGCAATCAGCCCCAGCATTTT.

This clone was counted only a few times. The V and J genes are TRBV30 and TRBJ1-1, with D perhaps TRBD1 (5 bases). There are 13 residues in the CDR3. Germline-derived CDR1 and CDR2 are GTSNPN and SVGIG (reference sequence). The V and J ends lost 2 bases and 3 bases respectively, with 10 bases between them. This CDR3 is CAWSSGLYTEAFF. CDR3 DNA: TGTGCCTGGAGTTCAGGGTTGTACACTGAAGCTTTCTTT.

The chain joins TRBV16 to TRBJ1-5; 8 nucleotides align to TRBD1. The CDR3 is 15 residues long. The J segment lost 3 bases and the V segment lost 8 bases, leaving 9 bases of the junction unmatched. Germline CDR1 is KGHSY and CDR2 is FQNENV. The DNA of the CDR3 is TGTGCCAGCGCCCCAGGACAGGGATCCAATCAGCCCCAGCATTTT. It specifies CASAPGQGSNQPQHF.

The chain couples TRBV28 to TRBJ1-2; TRBD1 matches 8 bases. Germline values: CDR1 MDHEN, CDR2 SYDVKM. The CDR3 contains 16 residues. Losses at the gene ends were 3 bases for V and 4 bases for J; bases not matched to a gene: 10. CDR3 coding DNA: TGTGCCAGCAGTTTCCAGGGGGCTCAGAACCTCTATGGCTACACCTTC. It encodes CASSFQGAQNLYGYTF.

V is TRBV30 and J is TRBJ1-4; a possible D gene is TRBD1 (5 bases). V was clipped by 7 bases and J by 0 bases, with 18 bases between them. Looked up from germline, CDR1 is GTSNPN and CDR2 is SVGIG (reference sequence). This CDR3 has 16 amino acids. CDR3 region: CALNWGVSATNEKLFF. Written as DNA, the CDR3 is TGTGCCTTAAATTGGGGGGTTAGTGCAACTAATGAAAAACTGTTTTTT.

This chain joins TRBV10-1 and TRBJ2-7; maybe TRBD2 (6 bases). The CDR3 is made up of 15 amino acids. Germline V gene lookup returns CDR1 WNHNN and CDR2 SYGVQD (reference sequence). Trimming took 4 bases from V and 4 from J, leaving 17 bases between them. The CDR3 DNA reads as TGCGCCAGCAGTGCTACCGGGGAGGCGAAGTACGAGCAGTACTTC. Amino acids: CASSATGEAKYEQYF.

The chain joins TRBV6-6 to TRBJ1-1; 8 positions match TRBD1. Looked up from germline, CDR1 is MNHNY and CDR2 is SVGAGI (reference sequence). The trim removed 6 bases at V and 6 bases at J, leaving 12 bases unmatched. This CDR3 is 15 amino acids long. CDR3 nucleotides: TGTGCCAGCAGGTATAGTCAGGGGGCGGTCGCTGAAGCTTTCTTT. Amino acids: CASRYSQGAVAEAFF.

This chain uses TRBV7-2 with TRBJ2-7, with 12 bases identical to TRBD2. Germline CDR1 is SGHTA and CDR2 is FQGNSA. V lost 5 bases to trimming and J lost 0 bases; unmatched junction nucleotides: 2. This CDR3 has 15 residues. The chain's CDR3 is CASSLTSGSSYEQYF. The CDR3, as DNA: TGTGCCAGCAGCCTGACTAGCGGGAGCTCCTACGAGCAGTACTTC.

This sequence joins TRBV7-3 and TRBJ1-4; the match to TRBD1 covers 7 bases. The CDR3 spans 13 residues. J gave up 11 bases and V 2 bases, and 5 bases lay outside the gene matches. CDR1 and CDR2 from the germline V gene are SGHTA and FQGTGA. CDR3 sequence (DNA): TGTGCCAGCAGCTTAGGCAGGGGGGAGAAACTGTTTTTT. Protein sequence: CASSLGRGEKLFF.